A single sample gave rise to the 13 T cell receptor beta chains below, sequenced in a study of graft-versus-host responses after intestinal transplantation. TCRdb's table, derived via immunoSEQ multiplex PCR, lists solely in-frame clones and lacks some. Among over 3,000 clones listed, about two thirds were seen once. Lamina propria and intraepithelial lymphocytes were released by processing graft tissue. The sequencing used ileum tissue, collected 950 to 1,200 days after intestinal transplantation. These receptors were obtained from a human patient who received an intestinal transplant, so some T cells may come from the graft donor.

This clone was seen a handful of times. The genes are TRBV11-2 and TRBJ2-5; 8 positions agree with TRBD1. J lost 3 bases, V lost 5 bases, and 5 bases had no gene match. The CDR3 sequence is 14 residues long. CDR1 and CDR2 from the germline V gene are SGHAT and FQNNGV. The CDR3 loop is CASSGGTGKETQYF. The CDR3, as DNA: TGTGCCAGCAGCGGGGGGACAGGAAAAGAGACCCAGTACTTC.

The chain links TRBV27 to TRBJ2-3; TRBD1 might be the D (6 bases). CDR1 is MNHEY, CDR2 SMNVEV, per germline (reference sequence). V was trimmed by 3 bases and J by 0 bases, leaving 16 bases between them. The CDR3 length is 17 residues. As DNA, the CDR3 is TGTGCCAGCAGTTTTACAGGGATGGTTCCTAGCACAGATACGCAGTATTTT. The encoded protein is CASSFTGMVPSTDTQYF.

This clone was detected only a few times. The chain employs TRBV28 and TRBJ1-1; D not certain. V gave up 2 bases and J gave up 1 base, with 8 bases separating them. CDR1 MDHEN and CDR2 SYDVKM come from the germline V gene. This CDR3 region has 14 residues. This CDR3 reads CASSLTSRNTEAFF. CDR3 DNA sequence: TGTGCCAGCAGTTTAACGTCCAGGAACACTGAAGCTTTCTTT.

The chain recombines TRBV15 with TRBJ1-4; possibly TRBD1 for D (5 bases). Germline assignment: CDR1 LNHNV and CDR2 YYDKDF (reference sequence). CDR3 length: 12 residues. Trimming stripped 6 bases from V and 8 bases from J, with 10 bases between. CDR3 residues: CATRGLGEKLFF. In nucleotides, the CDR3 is TGTGCCACCAGGGGGCTTGGGGAAAAACTGTTTTTT.

CDR3 in amino acids: CASTPPNGRARNEQFF. Here the CDR3 DNA reads TGCGCCAGCACCCCCCCCAACGGGAGGGCCCGGAATGAGCAGTTCTTC. The V and J genes are TRBV5-1 and TRBJ2-1, with TRBD2 matching over 8 bases. This CDR3 comprises 16 residues. Germline trimming cut 6 bases from V and 7 bases from J; bases unmatched to any gene: 15. The germline V gene has CDR1 SGHRS and CDR2 YFSETQ.

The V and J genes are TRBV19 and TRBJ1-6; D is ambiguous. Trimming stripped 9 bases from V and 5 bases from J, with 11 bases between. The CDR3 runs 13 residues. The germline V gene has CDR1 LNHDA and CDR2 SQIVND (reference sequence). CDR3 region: CASQDWNNSPLHF. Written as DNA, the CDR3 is TGTGCCAGCCAGGACTGGAATAATTCACCCCTCCACTTT.

This chain's CDR3 is CASSTGTLETQYF. As DNA, the CDR3 is TGTGCCAGCAGTACCGGGACTCTAGAGACCCAGTACTTC. The chain has TRBV6-5 and TRBJ2-5; D is possibly TRBD2 (6 bases). The CDR3 runs to 13 residues. The V end lost 5 bases, the J end lost 4 bases, and 11 bases lay between the germline ends. The V gene's germline CDR1 is MNHEY and CDR2 SVGAGI.

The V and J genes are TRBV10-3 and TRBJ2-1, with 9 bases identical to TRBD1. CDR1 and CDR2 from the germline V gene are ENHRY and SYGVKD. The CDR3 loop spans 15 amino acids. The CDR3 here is CATSSPGQGSEGQFF. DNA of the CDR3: TGTGCGACGTCCTCTCCGGGACAGGGATCCGAAGGGCAGTTCTTC.

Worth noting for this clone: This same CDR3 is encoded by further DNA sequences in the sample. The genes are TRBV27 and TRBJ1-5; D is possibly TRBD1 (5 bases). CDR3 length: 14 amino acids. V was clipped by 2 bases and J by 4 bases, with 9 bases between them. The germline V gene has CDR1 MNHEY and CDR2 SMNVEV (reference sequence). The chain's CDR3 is CASSLGADNQPQHF. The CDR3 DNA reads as TGTGCCAGCAGTTTAGGGGCGGATAATCAGCCCCAGCATTTT.

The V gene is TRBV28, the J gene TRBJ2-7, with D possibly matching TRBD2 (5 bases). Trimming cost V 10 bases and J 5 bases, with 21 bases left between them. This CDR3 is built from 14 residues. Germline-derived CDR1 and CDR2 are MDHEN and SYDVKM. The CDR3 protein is CAISDGERFHEQYF. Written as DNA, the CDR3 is TGTGCCATCTCTGACGGGGAGCGGTTTCACGAGCAGTACTTC.

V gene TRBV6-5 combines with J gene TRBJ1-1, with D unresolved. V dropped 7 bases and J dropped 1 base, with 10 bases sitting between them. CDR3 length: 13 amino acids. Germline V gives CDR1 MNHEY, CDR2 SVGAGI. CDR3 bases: TGTGCCAGCAACTCGGGTCCGAACACTGAAGCTTTCTTT. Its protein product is CASNSGPNTEAFF.

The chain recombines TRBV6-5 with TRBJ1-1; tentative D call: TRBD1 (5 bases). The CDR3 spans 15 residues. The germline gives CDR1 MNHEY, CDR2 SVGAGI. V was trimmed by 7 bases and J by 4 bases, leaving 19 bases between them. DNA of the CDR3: TGTGCCAGCATCAGGGACTCTTCGCGCTTCACTGAAGCTTTCTTT. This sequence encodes CASIRDSSRFTEAFF.

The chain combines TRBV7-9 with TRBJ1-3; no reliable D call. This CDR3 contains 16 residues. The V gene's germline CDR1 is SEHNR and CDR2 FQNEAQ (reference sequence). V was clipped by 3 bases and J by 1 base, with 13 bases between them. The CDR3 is CASSLQSLFSGNTIYF. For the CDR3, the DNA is TGTGCCAGCAGCTTGCAGAGCCTCTTTTCTGGAAACACCATATATTTT.